Listed below are T cell receptor beta chains from one sample, sequenced in a study of PD-L1 blockade in urothelial cancer. The method was immunoSEQ multiplex PCR; TCRdb's version includes in-frame clones alone and lacks a portion of them. The table lists roughly 50,000 clones, approximately 75% of them singletons. Specimen: PBMCs, collected around atezolizumab (anti-PD-L1) treatment. All receptors come from a man between 65 and 80 years old with urothelial cancer. The CDR3 runs from the conserved cysteine through the conserved F or W. The D gene is left open where the match is weak.

d_call,v_call,j_call,cdr3_aa
-,TRBV7-3,TRBJ2-2,CASSSSYRTANTGELFF
-,TRBV28,TRBJ2-7,CASGLIYEQYF
-,TRBV28,TRBJ1-1,CASSRKGGRNTEAFF
-,TRBV7-2,TRBJ2-1,CASSPQGNEQFF
TRBD1,TRBV6-1,TRBJ2-2,CASTGTANTGELFF
TRBD2,TRBV11-3,TRBJ2-7,CASSFTSGRNSYEQYF
TRBD2,TRBV10-3,TRBJ2-1,CAISVGGRDYNEQFF
-,TRBV29-1,TRBJ2-2,CSVEQVTGELFF
-,TRBV6-5,TRBJ1-1,CASTNRANTEAFF
-,TRBV30,TRBJ1-5,CAWSNRSGGNQPQHF
-,TRBV4-1,TRBJ2-4,CASSPTRSQNIQYF
-,TRBV9,TRBJ2-4,CASSEQGRGGIQYF
TRBD1,TRBV19,TRBJ1-5,CASDLATGVQPQHF
TRBD2,TRBV5-8,TRBJ2-5,CASSPGLAGVAWETQYF
-,TRBV7-2,TRBJ2-1,CASSFGGENEQFF
-,TRBV18,TRBJ2-7,CASSPPTRYEQYF
TRBD1,TRBV5-1,TRBJ2-7,CASSLVRTGRDEQYF
TRBD1,TRBV5-1,TRBJ1-1,CASRPGTGAPNAEAFF
-,TRBV30,TRBJ2-1,CAWGRDSVYNEQFF
-,TRBV19,TRBJ2-2,CASSIGTNTGELFF
TRBD1,TRBV10-3,TRBJ2-3,CAIKGQGKEDTQYF
TRBD1,TRBV7-9,TRBJ1-3,CASSPKDRGSGNTIYF
-,TRBV18,TRBJ2-7,CASSPGLTGKYEQYF
-,TRBV2,TRBJ2-5,CASSLGSADF
TRBD1,TRBV12-5,TRBJ1-1,CASGLSGGNTEAFF
-,TRBV5-1,TRBJ2-7,CASSSAGNSYEQYF
TRBD1,TRBV6-5,TRBJ1-4,CASSSRQGAREKLFF
-,TRBV19,TRBJ1-5,CASSMGVNQPQHF
TRBD2,TRBV30,TRBJ2-3,CAWSILAGGPDTQYF
-,TRBV11-3,TRBJ1-1,CASSLVGAEAFF
TRBD1,TRBV5-1,TRBJ1-2,CASSLVGQGGYGYTF
-,TRBV14,TRBJ1-5,CASSQDVRGMGQPQHF
TRBD1,TRBV7-6,TRBJ1-1,CASSSRTGTEAFF
-,TRBV14,TRBJ1-2,CASSPMRGSGGYTF
TRBD1,TRBV5-1,TRBJ2-3,CASSLMTGSQGSQYF
TRBD1,TRBV5-6,TRBJ2-2,CASSSGTGDTGELFF
TRBD1,TRBV10-3,TRBJ2-2,CAISRTGFSGELFF
TRBD2,TRBV10-3,TRBJ2-1,CAISELAGGSYNEQFF
-,TRBV19,TRBJ1-1,CASRTQGTTEAFF
TRBD1,TRBV7-2,TRBJ1-4,CASSSRQGAKEKLFF